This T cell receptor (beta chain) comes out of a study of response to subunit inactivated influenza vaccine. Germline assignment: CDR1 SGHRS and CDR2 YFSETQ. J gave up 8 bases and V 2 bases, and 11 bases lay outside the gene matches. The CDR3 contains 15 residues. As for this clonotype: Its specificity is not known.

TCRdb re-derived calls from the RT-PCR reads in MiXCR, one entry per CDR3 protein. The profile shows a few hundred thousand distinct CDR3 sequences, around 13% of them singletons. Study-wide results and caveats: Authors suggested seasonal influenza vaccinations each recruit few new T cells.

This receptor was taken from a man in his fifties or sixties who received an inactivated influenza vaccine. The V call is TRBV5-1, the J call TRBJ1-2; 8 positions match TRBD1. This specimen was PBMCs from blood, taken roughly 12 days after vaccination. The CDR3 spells CASSLPQPTGVGYTF. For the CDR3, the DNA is TGCGCCAGCAGCTTACCCCAACCGACAGGGGTAGGCTACACCTTC.